The text below deals with one TCR beta chain. This entry is derived from a study of shared clonotypes between healthy human individuals. The assay was immunoSEQ multiplex PCR, and TCRdb's table has in-frame clones only and misses some. The profile shows about 1.9 million clones, around 93% of them singletons. Naive CD8 cells were CD45RO-negative, positively selected for CCR7, excluding terminally differentiated effector memory CD45RA+ cells. The sequence came from a young man in good health. Some clones in this sample may be carry-over from other donors' samples. The sequencing sample was made of naive CD8+ T cells from PBMCs.

The CDR3: CASSPDRTSGNTIYF. CDR3 in DNA: TGTGCCAGCAGCCCGGACAGAACTTCTGGAAACACCATATATTTT. The gene calls are TRBV28 and TRBJ1-3; a weak D match, TRBD1 (6 bases). Trimming pared 6 bases from V and 1 base from J, leaving 13 bases between. Germline CDR1 MDHEN, CDR2 SYDVKM. The CDR3 runs to 15 residues.